These T cell receptor beta chains were read from a single sample in a study of T cell repertoires in cytomegalovirus infection. No cognate antigen is known for these TCRs. A single record per CDR3 protein comes from TCRdb applying MiXCR to the reads. The data show about 130,000 distinct CDR3 sequences, with roughly a quarter seen just once and roughly 33% held by the top ten. The sample was PBMCs, sequenced either directly or after in vitro stimulation (not recorded which). These receptor sequences come from a human donor in good health (CMV status not recorded). Some clones in this sample may be carry-over from other donors' samples. Each CDR3 is given with its conserved first and last residue. Fields, in order: CDR3 DNA, CDR3 protein, clone size, D gene, J gene, V gene. The D gene is left open where the match is weak. A clone size is listed for some rows: how often the clone was seen (once, few, many), or a class if it is expanded.

DNA: TGTGCCAGCAGTTTCCGGGACTACTACAATGAGCAGTTCTTC; CDR3: CASSFRDYYNEQFF; size: .; D: TRBD2; J: TRBJ2-1; V: TRBV28
DNA: TGCGCCAGCAGCTTGGGGACAGTTGGCTACACCTTC; CDR3: CASSLGTVGYTF; size: .; D: .; J: TRBJ1-2; V: TRBV5-1
DNA: TGCAGTGCTAGAGATCGCGGGACAGTCATAGCGAGCTCCTACAATGAGCAGTTCTTC; CDR3: CSARDRGTVIASSYNEQFF; size: .; D: .; J: TRBJ2-1; V: TRBV20-1
DNA: TGTGCCAGCAGCTTAAATATCGGACTAGCGGGAAAAAATTCTCAGTACTTC; CDR3: CASSLNIGLAGKNSQYF; size: .; D: TRBD2; J: TRBJ2-7; V: TRBV7-6
DNA: TGTGCCAGCAGTCCGCCTTCATCGAACCGGGACAATGAGCAGTTCTTC; CDR3: CASSPPSSNRDNEQFF; size: many; D: .; J: TRBJ2-1; V: TRBV6-6
DNA: TGTGCCAGCAGCCCCGCGGGAGTACCAGATACGCAGTATTTT; CDR3: CASSPAGVPDTQYF; size: .; D: TRBD2; J: TRBJ2-3; V: TRBV7-9
DNA: TGTGCCAGCCGGGGGGACTACTCCTACAATGAGCAGTTCTTC; CDR3: CASRGDYSYNEQFF; size: many; D: TRBD2; J: TRBJ2-1; V: TRBV11-3
DNA: TGTGCCAGCAGCGAGGGGCTTCGGGACGGCTACACCTTC; CDR3: CASSEGLRDGYTF; size: few; D: .; J: TRBJ1-2; V: TRBV11-2
DNA: TGTGCCAGCAGCTTGATGGGCAGGGCACAAGAGACCCAGTACTTC; CDR3: CASSLMGRAQETQYF; size: .; D: .; J: TRBJ2-5; V: TRBV5-6
DNA: TGCGCCAGCAGCCAACACGGACAGAATGAAAAACTGTTTTTT; CDR3: CASSQHGQNEKLFF; size: many; D: .; J: TRBJ1-4; V: TRBV4-1
DNA: TGTGCCAGCAGCTTGGTAGGTAGCGGGAGTTACAATGAGCAGTTCTTC; CDR3: CASSLVGSGSYNEQFF; size: few; D: TRBD2; J: TRBJ2-1; V: TRBV5-4
DNA: TGTGCCAGCAGCCGTATCTCGGCCGCCTACGAGCAGTACTTC; CDR3: CASSRISAAYEQYF; size: few; D: .; J: TRBJ2-7; V: TRBV7-9
DNA: TGTGCCAGCAGCTTAACGGGTACGATGAAAGAGACCCAGTACTTC; CDR3: CASSLTGTMKETQYF; size: few; D: .; J: TRBJ2-5; V: TRBV7-2
DNA: TGTGCCAGCAGTTTGTTGCGGGGGATCCCGGGGACGCAGTATTTT; CDR3: CASSLLRGIPGTQYF; size: .; D: TRBD2; J: TRBJ2-3; V: TRBV12-3/TRBV12-4
DNA: TGTGCCAGCAGCGGGGGGGGAGGGCCGAATGAGCAGTTCTTC; CDR3: CASSGGGGPNEQFF; size: few; D: TRBD2; J: TRBJ2-1; V: TRBV28
DNA: TGTGCCAGCAGCAAGATATTTGACGGAGGGACTAGCGTAATTAGTGAGCAGTTCTTC; CDR3: CASSKIFDGGTSVISEQFF; size: many; D: TRBD2; J: TRBJ2-1; V: TRBV6-2/TRBV6-3
DNA: TGTGCCAGCAGTGAAGGCCCCTACGAGCAGTACTTC; CDR3: CASSEGPYEQYF; size: few; D: .; J: TRBJ2-7; V: TRBV25-1
DNA: TGTGCCAGCGCAGCCCTTACCGGGGTGCGGGCTGAAGCTTTCTTT; CDR3: CASAALTGVRAEAFF; size: few; D: .; J: TRBJ1-1; V: TRBV12-3/TRBV12-4
DNA: TGCAGTGCTACGACTAGCGGGGGATACACAGATACGCAGTATTTT; CDR3: CSATTSGGYTDTQYF; size: .; D: TRBD2; J: TRBJ2-3; V: TRBV20-1
DNA: TGTGCCAGCAGCTTAGGGCTGGAGAGCTCCTACGAGCAGTACTTC; CDR3: CASSLGLESSYEQYF; size: .; D: .; J: TRBJ2-7; V: TRBV7-2
DNA: TGCGCCAGCAGCTTGGACAGGGGTCGATATGGCTACACCTTC; CDR3: CASSLDRGRYGYTF; size: .; D: TRBD1; J: TRBJ1-2; V: TRBV5-1
DNA: TGTGCCAGCAGCTTAGCGGTCGGGGGGGGAGATACGCAGTATTTT; CDR3: CASSLAVGGGDTQYF; size: many; D: TRBD2; J: TRBJ2-3; V: TRBV7-2
DNA: TGTGCCAGCAGCGTCTCCGGGACAGGGCACCGGGAGCTGTTTTTT; CDR3: CASSVSGTGHRELFF; size: many; D: TRBD1; J: TRBJ2-2; V: TRBV7-3
DNA: TGTGCCAGCCGGGACCTCCTAGGCCCAAGCTGGAATGAGCAGTTCTTC; CDR3: CASRDLLGPSWNEQFF; size: many; D: .; J: TRBJ2-1; V: TRBV7-2
DNA: TGTGCCAGTGGACGGAACACTGAAGCTTTCTTT; CDR3: CASGRNTEAFF; size: .; D: .; J: TRBJ1-1; V: TRBV6-1
DNA: TGTGCCAGCAGTTTAGCCAGACCCGGCACAGATACGCAGTATTTT; CDR3: CASSLARPGTDTQYF; size: .; D: .; J: TRBJ2-3; V: TRBV28